These 25 T cell receptor beta chains originate from one sample sequenced in a study of OX40 agonist ivuxolimab in advanced cancers. Assay used: immunoSEQ multiplex PCR; TCRdb lists only in-frame clones, some missing. The data show tens of thousands of clones, about 85% seen once. Sequences were derived from CD4+ or CD8+ T cells sorted from blood, sampled in a trial of the OX40 agonist ivuxolimab. The receptors originated from an adult with an advanced solid tumor such as melanoma, head and neck, liver or kidney cancer.

V is TRBV18 and J is TRBJ1-6; D may be TRBD1 (5 bases). The germline V and J ends were trimmed by 3 bases and 9 bases, with 15 bases remaining between them. Germline assignment: CDR1 KGHSH and CDR2 LQKENI. The CDR3 is 15 residues long. The CDR3, as DNA: TGTGCCAGCTCACCGGACCCGGGAGGGGTTTCACCCCTCCACTTT. Protein sequence: CASSPDPGGVSPLHF.

This chain connects TRBV7-2 to TRBJ2-7; 8 bases line up with TRBD2. V dropped 2 bases and J dropped 0; count of bases not matched to a gene: 3. The CDR3 contains 15 residues. Germline CDR1 is SGHTA and CDR2 is FQGNSA. CDR3 nucleotide sequence: TGTGCCAGCAGCTTACTTAGCGGGGTCTCCTACGAGCAGTACTTC. Protein: CASSLLSGVSYEQYF.

This clone is a singleton in its sample. This chain joins TRBV11-2 and TRBJ2-3; possibly TRBD1 for D (6 bases). V dropped 1 base and J dropped 5 bases, with 13 bases sitting between them. The V gene's germline CDR1 is SGHAT and CDR2 FQNNGV. The CDR3 loop spans 15 amino acids. For the CDR3, the DNA is TGTGCCAGCAGCTTAGGGCAGGGGATGAAAGATACGCAGTATTTT. Its protein product is CASSLGQGMKDTQYF.

V usage is TRBV19 and J usage is TRBJ1-5; 9 bases agree with TRBD1. The CDR3 has 15 residues. CDR1 LNHDA and CDR2 SQIVND come from the germline V gene (reference sequence). V was pared by 7 bases and J by 6 bases, with 10 bases of the junction left unmatched. The CDR3 coding sequence is TGTGCCAGTACCATGCTGGACAGGGGTTCTCAGCCCCAGCATTTT. Translated, it gives CASTMLDRGSQPQHF.

This chain uses TRBV30 with TRBJ1-3, with no clear D. This CDR3 has 14 residues. Germline V CDR1 and CDR2: GTSNPN, SVGIG (reference sequence). Trimming removed 5 bases from V and 1 base from J, with 12 bases in between. The CDR3 DNA is TGTGCCTGGGATATGGACCTTTCTGGAAACACCATATATTTT. Its protein is CAWDMDLSGNTIYF.

V gene TRBV29-1 combines with J gene TRBJ2-1; D is undetermined. This CDR3 has 14 amino acids. The V gene's germline CDR1 is SQVTM and CDR2 ANQGSEA. V was cut by 3 bases and J by 7 bases, with 16 bases left in between. This CDR3 is CSVDDGAPWNEQFF. CDR3 DNA: TGCAGCGTTGATGACGGAGCACCTTGGAATGAGCAGTTCTTC.

This chain joins TRBV4-1 and TRBJ1-2; 10 bases match TRBD1. This CDR3 comprises 16 residues. V shed 1 base, J shed 1 base, and the junction held 3 bases outside the gene matches. Germline V lookup: CDR1 MGHRA, CDR2 YSYEKL. CDR3 DNA: TGCGCCAGCAGCCAAGTGGGACAGGGGATTAACTATGGCTACACCTTC. Its translation is CASSQVGQGINYGYTF.

The chain recombines TRBV2 with TRBJ2-5; TRBD2 aligns across 7 bases. CDR1 and CDR2 from the germline V gene are SNHLY and FYNNEI. The CDR3 consists of 13 residues. V shed 8 bases and J 4 bases; nucleotides not matched to a gene: 7. DNA of the CDR3: TGTGCCAGCTCTCTGCGGGGGAGAGAGACCCAGTACTTC. It yields the protein CASSLRGRETQYF.

V and J are TRBV7-2 and TRBJ2-7; maybe TRBD2 (6 bases). Trimming removed 4 bases at V and 0 bases at J, with 10 bases between. The CDR3 is 14 residues long. Germline-derived CDR1 and CDR2 are SGHTA and FQGNSA. In nucleotides, the CDR3 is TGTGCCAGCAGCTCCGGGACTCTCTCCTACGAGCAGTACTTC. The encoded protein is CASSSGTLSYEQYF.

The gene calls are TRBV30 and TRBJ2-3, with D unclear. With 4 bases removed from V and 1 base from J, the gap between germline ends came to 9 bases. CDR3 size: 13 residues. Per the germline V gene, CDR1 is GTSNPN and CDR2 is SVGIG (reference sequence). The CDR3, as DNA: TGTGCCTGGAACAGCAAGGGCACAGATACGCAGTATTTT. It is translated as CAWNSKGTDTQYF.

This clone has a handful of counts. The chain combines TRBV14 with TRBJ1-1, with D perhaps TRBD1 (5 bases). V was trimmed by 1 base and J by 4 bases, leaving 13 bases between them. The germline gives CDR1 SGHDN, CDR2 FVKESK. The CDR3 has 15 amino acids. The CDR3 spells CASSQALGGSTEAFF. Here the CDR3 DNA reads TGTGCCAGCAGCCAAGCTTTGGGGGGTAGCACTGAAGCTTTCTTT.

The gene calls are TRBV11-3 and TRBJ2-2; D remains ambiguous. Trimming cost V 0 bases and J 8 bases, with 4 bases left between them. This CDR3 contains 12 residues. Germline V gives CDR1 SGHNT, CDR2 YENEEA. CDR3 coding DNA: TGTGCCAGCAGCTTAGATCTTGGGGAGCTGTTTTTT. It translates to CASSLDLGELFF.

This clone showed up just once. The chain recombines TRBV2 with TRBJ2-4; 9 nucleotides align to TRBD2. The V gene end was trimmed by 6 bases and the J gene end by 7 bases; junction bases not matched to a gene: 7. The CDR3 runs to 14 residues. Germline lookup yields CDR1 SNHLY and CDR2 FYNNEI. The CDR3 DNA follows: TGTGCCAGCAGCCTGACTAGCGGCACGAACATTCAGTACTTC. Translating it yields CASSLTSGTNIQYF. The full variable domain, completed using reference TRBV2 and TRBJ2-4, is EPEVTQTPSHQVTQMGQEVILRCVPISNHLYFYWYRQILGQKVEFLVSFYNNEISEKSEIFDDQFSVERPDGSNFTLKIRSTKLEDSAMYFCASSLTSGTNIQYFGAGTRLSVL.

The chain links TRBV5-5 to TRBJ2-5; D not resolved. The germline V gene encodes CDR1 SGHKS and CDR2 YYEKEE (reference sequence). V was trimmed by 4 bases and J by 5 bases, leaving 18 bases between them. This CDR3 is 15 amino acids long. The CDR3 DNA reads as TGTGCCAGCAGCCCCCGCGATCCGAGGCGGGAGACCCAGTACTTC. Residues: CASSPRDPRRETQYF.

V gene TRBV5-6 combines with J gene TRBJ1-3, with D maybe TRBD1 (5 bases). Trimming took 0 bases from V and 1 from J, leaving 11 bases between them. This CDR3 comprises 16 residues. Germline lookup yields CDR1 SGHDT and CDR2 YYEEEE. The CDR3 protein is CASSLGPRESGNTIYF. For the CDR3, the DNA is TGTGCCAGCAGCTTGGGCCCCAGGGAGTCTGGAAACACCATATATTTT. The full variable domain, completed using reference TRBV5-6 and TRBJ1-3, is DAGVTQSPTHLIKTRGQQVTLRCSPKSGHDTVSWYQQALGQGPQFIFQYYEEEERQRGNFPDRFSGHQFPNYSSELNVNALLLGDSALYLCASSLGPRESGNTIYFGEGSWLTVV.

This chain uses TRBV19 with TRBJ1-1; 11 nucleotides line up with TRBD1. The junction had 11 bases not matched to a gene; V was cut back by 10 bases and J by 4 bases. The V gene's germline CDR1 is LNHDA and CDR2 SQIVND (reference sequence). The CDR3 is 15 amino acids. CDR3 sequence reads: CATSSAGTGGTEAFF. For the CDR3, the DNA is TGTGCCACCAGTAGCGCCGGGACAGGGGGCACTGAAGCTTTCTTT.

This clone was found a few times. V and J are TRBV18 and TRBJ1-5; D uncertain. Germline CDR1 and CDR2: KGHSH and LQKENI. The CDR3 consists of 13 residues. V was cut by 2 bases and J by 5 bases, with 7 bases left in between. In DNA, the CDR3 is TGTGCCAGCTCACCAAGTGAGTATCAGCCCCAGCATTTT. As protein: CASSPSEYQPQHF.

This clone was counted only a few times. Other DNA sequences within the sample encode an identical CDR3. This chain joins TRBV6-5 and TRBJ1-1; TRBD1 is a possible D gene (6 bases). V was pared by 5 bases and J by 1 base, with 14 bases between. The CDR3 runs to 15 residues. Germline V CDR1 and CDR2: MNHEY, SVGAGI. CDR3 sequence (DNA): TGTGCCAGCAGTGGCAGGGGTGCCGGGAACACTGAAGCTTTCTTT. Translated, it gives CASSGRGAGNTEAFF.

The CDR3 is CASSYGTPMSTDTQYF. The CDR3 nucleotides are TGTGCCAGCAGTTACGGGACACCTATGAGCACAGATACGCAGTATTTT. V is TRBV6-5 and J is TRBJ2-3; tentatively, D is TRBD1 (6 bases). V lost 2 bases and J lost 0, with 12 bases in between. Germline V gives CDR1 MNHEY, CDR2 SVGAGI. CDR3 size: 16 residues.

The CDR3 DNA follows: TGCGCCAGCAGCTTGCGGACTAGCGGAGCCTCCTACGAGCAGTACTTC. It codes for CASSLRTSGASYEQYF. V usage is TRBV5-1 and J usage is TRBJ2-7; 10 bases map to TRBD2. Germline values: CDR1 SGHRS, CDR2 YFSETQ. The CDR3 is 16 amino acids. Germline trimming cut 1 base from V and 0 bases from J; bases unmatched to any gene: 4.

This chain connects TRBV15 to TRBJ2-1; 11 bases line up with TRBD2. CDR1 and CDR2 (germline): LNHNV, YYDKDF (reference sequence). The J segment lost 10 bases and the V segment lost 0 bases, leaving 8 bases of the junction unmatched. This CDR3 contains 16 residues. CDR3 sequence (DNA): TGTGCCACCAGCAGAGAAGGTAGCGGGGGGGCGAGAGAGCAGTTCTTC. It translates to CATSREGSGGAREQFF.

V usage is TRBV6-5 and J usage is TRBJ1-5, with a possible D match to TRBD1 (6 bases). Germline CDR1 reads MNHEY; CDR2 reads SVGAGI. The CDR3 contains 12 residues. V shed 7 bases and J shed 4 bases, with 8 bases lying between them. As DNA, the CDR3 is TGTGCCAGCAAGAGGGGGAATCAGCCCCAGCATTTT. It codes for CASKRGNQPQHF.

This clone was seen more than once but under ten times. This chain links TRBV7-2 with TRBJ1-6, with 7 bases that match TRBD1. The V gene end was trimmed by 3 bases and the J gene end by 11 bases; junction bases not matched to a gene: 10. The CDR3 loop spans 15 amino acids. Looked up from germline, CDR1 is SGHTA and CDR2 is FQGNSA. CDR3: CASSLTGRMRTPLHF. CDR3 nucleotides: TGTGCCAGCAGCTTGACAGGGAGAATGCGAACACCCCTCCACTTT.

V gene TRBV7-7 combines with J gene TRBJ1-1; 11 nucleotides align to TRBD1. V shed 3 bases and J 1 base; nucleotides not matched to a gene: 4. Germline lookup yields CDR1 SSHAT and CDR2 FNYEAQ (reference sequence). CDR3 length: 16 amino acids. CDR3 loop: CASSFWGQGGNTEAFF. In nucleotides, the CDR3 is TGTGCCAGCAGCTTCTGGGGACAGGGGGGGAACACTGAAGCTTTCTTT.

The chain carries TRBV5-1 and TRBJ2-5; no definite D call. The germline CDR1 and CDR2 sequences are SGHRS and YFSETQ. The CDR3 totals 14 residues. Trimming left V 0 bases short and J 0 bases short, with 6 bases between. CDR3 coding DNA: TGCGCCAGCAGCTTGGGCGGCAACCAAGAGACCCAGTACTTC. This sequence encodes CASSLGGNQETQYF.